This TCR beta chain came from a study of CD8 T cells in ankylosing spondylitis. General study results and limits: One TCR beta motif, made up of 7 or 8 highly homologous variants, appeared characteristic of ankylosing spondylitis blood.

TCRdb re-called the 5' RACE reads with MiXCR, one entry per CDR3 protein. The table lists about 420,000 distinct CDR3 sequences, 20% to 25% of them singletons. Points on this clonotype: Its specificity is not known.

The CDR3 is 17 residues long. V dropped 4 bases and J dropped 12; count of bases not matched to a gene: 19. Germline assignment: CDR1 SGHRS and CDR2 YFSETQ. This receptor was taken from a male donor with ankylosing spondylitis. Material: blood, either unsorted or a sorted T cell fraction (not recorded which). The rearrangement uses TRBV5-1 and TRBJ2-1; 10 bases fit TRBD2. CDR3 protein: CASSLVALTSGAGGQFF. CDR3 nucleotide sequence: TGCGCCAGCAGCCTGGTCGCCCTTACTAGCGGGGCCGGGGGGCAGTTCTTC.